This T cell receptor beta chain originates from a study of cytomegalovirus exposure and HLA in healthy donors. Of note for this clone: Its antigen is not identified.

Primers for the PCR totalled 60 Vbeta and 13 Jbeta. Produced via immunoSEQ multiplex PCR; TCRdb's table is partial and in-frame only. The table includes 200,000 to 250,000 clones, roughly 80% detected once. Overall study results and limits: TCR beta chains associated with HLA were, in a later analysis, more clonally expanded than equally common others.

The CDR3 totals 15 residues. Germline assignment: CDR1 MNHNS and CDR2 SASEGT. V gave up 6 bases and J gave up 7 bases; unmatched junction bases: 11. The chain has TRBV6-1 and TRBJ2-2, with TRBD1 matching 7 bases. The sequencing sample was made of PBMCs. This TCR derives from a male donor in good health and CMV-seronegative. The CDR3 DNA reads as TGTGCCAGCAGCAGGGTAGACAGGGTGAGCGGGGAGCTGTTTTTT. This gives the protein CASSRVDRVSGELFF.